The subject of this entry is one T cell receptor beta chain. These data come from a study of blood T cell repertoires in COVID-19. Method: immunoSEQ multiplex PCR; TCRdb's copy keeps in-frame clones and lacks some. The sample has 310,000 or so clones, 86% seen once. The sequence was collected from a woman between 50 and 59 years old with acute or convalescent COVID-19. The sequenced material came from peripheral blood.

CDR3 nucleotide sequence: TGTGCCAGCAGCTTAAGCCTAGCGGGAACCTACAATGAGCAGTTCTTC. Translation: CASSLSLAGTYNEQFF. This chain joins TRBV7-9 and TRBJ2-1, with 9 bases aligning to TRBD2. Germline values: CDR1 SEHNR, CDR2 FQNEAQ (reference sequence). Unmatched junction bases numbered 4, after V lost 2 bases and J lost 2 bases. CDR3 length: 16 amino acids. The variable domain in full, with the rest retrieved from reference TRBV7-9 and TRBJ2-1, is DTGVSQNPRHKITKRGQNVTFRCDPISEHNRLYWYRQTLGQGPEFLTYFQNEAQLEKSRLLSDRFSAERPKGSFSTLEIQRTEQGDSAMYLCASSLSLAGTYNEQFFGPGTRLTVL.